One T cell receptor (beta chain) is described in this entry. Individuals aged 18 to 89 years were recruited from around 22 US areas. This CDR3 spans 14 amino acids. With 5 bases removed from V and 3 bases from J, the gap between germline ends came to 11 bases. CDR1 and CDR2 from the germline V gene are SEHNR and FQNEAQ (reference sequence). The data were obtained in a study of blood T cell repertoires in COVID-19. Clones were sequenced by immunoSEQ multiplex PCR, and TCRdb holds only the in-frame ones, with some missing. Counted here are fewer than 500,000 clones, more than 70% occurring once; the ten biggest clones make up 1% to 1.5%.

Material: PBMCs or T cells enriched from blood (not recorded which). The TCR originated in a man between 25 and 39 years old who had recovered from COVID-19. The V call is TRBV7-9, the J call TRBJ2-1, with D unclear. DNA of the CDR3: TGTGCCAGCAGCCCAACAGTAATCTACAATGAGCAGTTCTTC. Translating it yields CASSPTVIYNEQFF.